The next 23 T cell receptor beta chains were all read from a single sample in a study of cytomegalovirus exposure and HLA in healthy donors. This PCR relied on a set of 60 Vbeta primers and 13 Jbeta primers. Sequencing used immunoSEQ multiplex PCR; TCRdb keeps in-frame clones, though not all of them. Of tens of thousands of clones in the sample, over 75% were seen once. The sample comprised PBMCs. These TCRs come from a girl aged 2-10 years in good health and CMV-seropositive.

This rearrangement joins TRBV7-9 to TRBJ2-7; perhaps TRBD1 as D (6 bases). The germline V gene has CDR1 SEHNR and CDR2 FQNEAQ (reference sequence). V was clipped by 6 bases and J by 0 bases, with 18 bases between them. The CDR3 sequence is 16 residues long. DNA of the CDR3: TGTGCCAGCAGTTTCAGGGGAGAAATGATCTCCTACGAGCAGTACTTC. Encoded protein: CASSFRGEMISYEQYF.

The rearrangement uses TRBV6-5 and TRBJ1-1; the D gene is possibly TRBD1 (5 bases). The germline V gene encodes CDR1 MNHEY and CDR2 SVGAGI. Trimming shortened V by 8 bases and J by 6 bases, and 13 bases separated the two germline ends. This CDR3 region has 12 residues. The CDR3 DNA sequence: TGTGCCAGCGGGGCGGGGAGGCCTGAAGCTTTCTTT. Amino acids: CASGAGRPEAFF.

The chain combines TRBV19 with TRBJ1-5; 7 bases fit TRBD1. This CDR3 is 14 amino acids long. Germline loops: CDR1 LNHDA, CDR2 SQIVND (reference sequence). The V gene end was trimmed by 5 bases and the J gene end by 1 base; junction bases not matched to a gene: 2. For the CDR3, the DNA is TGTGCCAGTAGTCCGGACAGGAGCAATCAGCCCCAGCATTTT. Translating it yields CASSPDRSNQPQHF.

The rearrangement joins TRBV5-6 to TRBJ2-7, with a possible D match to TRBD1 (5 bases). V lost 0 bases, J lost 5 bases, and 9 bases lay in between. This CDR3 region has 13 residues. CDR1 is SGHDT, CDR2 YYEEEE, per germline. CDR3 amino acids: CASSLGQSDEQYF. CDR3 nucleotides: TGTGCCAGCAGCTTGGGACAGTCGGACGAGCAGTACTTC.

The chain employs TRBV5-4 and TRBJ2-7; 7 nucleotides line up with TRBD2. V was clipped by 5 bases and J by 2 bases; unmatched bases: 13. Germline V gene lookup returns CDR1 SGHNT and CDR2 YYREEE (reference sequence). The CDR3 covers 16 residues. The CDR3, as DNA: TGTGCCAGCAGTCCCGGGGCTAGCGGAATAACCTACGAGCAGTACTTC. It yields the protein CASSPGASGITYEQYF.

This clone was seen just once. The genes are TRBV9 and TRBJ1-1; tentative D call: TRBD1 (5 bases). The V gene's germline CDR1 is SGDLS and CDR2 YYNGEE. This CDR3 has 14 amino acids. V lost 4 bases to trimming and J lost 0 bases, with 10 bases between them. The CDR3 nucleotides are TGTGCCAGCAGCAGGGGAGGGCTGAACACTGAAGCTTTCTTT. Its protein product is CASSRGGLNTEAFF.

This clone was seen a few times. The sample carries other DNA sequences with the same CDR3. V usage is TRBV7-9 and J usage is TRBJ1-1; a weak D match, TRBD1 (5 bases). The V end was cut by 1 base, the J end by 5 bases, with 8 bases between. This CDR3 has 13 amino acids. CDR1 is SEHNR, CDR2 FQNEAQ, per germline (reference sequence). This CDR3 reads CASSLGGGTEAFF. CDR3 nucleotide sequence: TGTGCCAGCAGCTTAGGGGGGGGAACTGAAGCTTTCTTT.

V usage is TRBV29-1 and J usage is TRBJ2-1, with 14 positions matching TRBD2. The CDR3 is made up of 17 amino acids. CDR1 is SQVTM, CDR2 ANQGSEA, per germline. The trim removed 3 bases at V and 6 bases at J, leaving 10 bases unmatched. The CDR3 region is CSVEGGLAGAGGNEQFF. The CDR3 DNA reads as TGCAGCGTTGAGGGGGGACTAGCGGGAGCTGGGGGCAATGAGCAGTTCTTC.

The chain carries TRBV30 and TRBJ2-5, with 12 bases that match TRBD2. Germline V lookup: CDR1 GTSNPN, CDR2 SVGIG (reference sequence). The CDR3 is made up of 15 amino acids. The V gene end was trimmed by 2 bases and the J gene end by 5 bases; junction bases not matched to a gene: 6. Written as DNA, the CDR3 is TGTGCCTGGAGTATCGGACTAGCGGGACAGGAGACCCAGTACTTC. This sequence encodes CAWSIGLAGQETQYF.

The rearrangement joins TRBV30 to TRBJ1-2; 7 nucleotides line up with TRBD1. CDR3 length equals 15 residues. CDR1 is GTSNPN, CDR2 SVGIG, per germline (reference sequence). J lost 3 bases, V lost 3 bases, and 10 bases had no gene match. The CDR3 is CAWRGQENRYYGYTF. The CDR3, as DNA: TGTGCCTGGAGAGGACAGGAGAATAGGTACTATGGCTACACCTTC.

The J gene is TRBJ2-7, the V gene TRBV5-1, with TRBD1 matching 9 bases. Germline V gene lookup returns CDR1 SGHRS and CDR2 YFSETQ. Germline trimming cut 5 bases from V and 3 bases from J; bases unmatched to any gene: 6. The CDR3 runs 14 residues. CDR3 DNA sequence: TGCGCCAGCAGTTCAGACAGGGGGAACTACGAGCAGTACTTC. It encodes CASSSDRGNYEQYF.

The CDR3 sequence: CAWRIASGEQYF. DNA for the CDR3: TGTGCCTGGAGAATTGCGTCGGGGGAGCAGTACTTC. The chain recombines TRBV30 with TRBJ2-7; D may be TRBD2 (5 bases). Germline loops: CDR1 GTSNPN, CDR2 SVGIG (reference sequence). CDR3 length: 12 residues. Deletions cut 3 bases from V and 7 bases from J, with 13 bases between.

This clone has just a few counts. The chain is built from TRBV9 and TRBJ1-1; 8 nucleotides match TRBD1. Germline lookup yields CDR1 SGDLS and CDR2 YYNGEE. With 0 bases clipped from V and 5 bases from J, the junction kept 6 bases outside the gene matches. This CDR3 is 15 amino acids long. CDR3 region: CASSVEATGGTEAFF. CDR3 nucleotides: TGTGCCAGCAGCGTAGAAGCAACAGGGGGGACTGAAGCTTTCTTT.

V usage is TRBV6-6 and J usage is TRBJ2-5; TRBD2 agrees at 8 bases. Germline values: CDR1 MNHNY, CDR2 SVGAGI (reference sequence). The CDR3 spans 16 residues. Trimming cost V 10 bases and J 4 bases; bases outside gene matches: 17. The CDR3 loop reads CATLQWVAGSPETQYF. The DNA for the CDR3 is TGTGCCACCCTCCAGTGGGTAGCGGGATCCCCAGAGACCCAGTACTTC.

The chain carries TRBV4-1 and TRBJ1-5; 7 bases are a match to TRBD1. Losses at the gene ends were 10 bases for V and 5 bases for J; bases not matched to a gene: 11. The CDR3 extends over 14 amino acids. Germline CDR1 and CDR2: MGHRA and YSYEKL. CDR3 region: CAKPQGVKDQPQHF. For the CDR3, the DNA is TGCGCCAAGCCTCAGGGGGTGAAGGATCAGCCCCAGCATTTT.

V gene TRBV2 combines with J gene TRBJ1-2, with D possibly matching TRBD1 (6 bases). Germline CDR1 is SNHLY and CDR2 is FYNNEI. Trimming cost V 7 bases and J 6 bases, with 9 bases left between them. The CDR3 has 11 amino acids. CDR3 protein: CASKTGNGYTF. The CDR3, as DNA: TGTGCCAGCAAGACAGGCAATGGCTACACCTTC.

The chain uses TRBV7-2 and TRBJ2-1, with D perhaps TRBD2 (7 bases). The CDR3 consists of 15 residues. V was shortened by 7 bases and J by 1 base, with 14 bases between the two germline ends. The germline gives CDR1 SGHTA, CDR2 FQGNSA. For the CDR3, the DNA is TGTGCCAGCACCCCCGGGGGGCCATCCTACAATGAGCAGTTCTTC. Protein product: CASTPGGPSYNEQFF.

The chain has TRBV4-2 and TRBJ1-2, with D hard to call. Germline V CDR1 and CDR2: LGHNA, YNFKEQ. The CDR3 loop spans 14 amino acids. V dropped 0 bases and J dropped 4 bases, with 9 bases sitting between them. This chain's CDR3 is CASSQDRQIYGYTF. The CDR3 nucleotides read TGTGCCAGCAGCCAAGATAGACAAATCTATGGCTACACCTTC.

The rearrangement uses TRBV7-6 and TRBJ2-1; tentative D call: TRBD2 (5 bases). The CDR3 length is 15 residues. Germline V gives CDR1 SGHVS, CDR2 FNYEAQ. V was shortened by 2 bases and J by 3 bases, with 11 bases between the two germline ends. The CDR3 protein is CASSLLAVNYNEQFF. The CDR3 bases are TGTGCCAGCAGCTTACTAGCAGTAAACTACAATGAGCAGTTCTTC.

The V and J genes are TRBV7-9 and TRBJ2-3, with D unclear. CDR3 length: 12 residues. With 5 bases removed from V and 3 bases from J, the gap between germline ends came to 6 bases. In germline, CDR1 is SEHNR, CDR2 FQNEAQ (reference sequence). This CDR3 reads CASSSLTDTQYF. The CDR3 coding sequence is TGTGCCAGCAGCAGCTTGACAGATACGCAGTATTTT.

The chain uses TRBV7-2 and TRBJ2-7; the match to TRBD2 covers 7 bases. The trim removed 6 bases at V and 5 bases at J, leaving 16 bases unmatched. The CDR3 contains 16 residues. Germline V gives CDR1 SGHTA, CDR2 FQGNSA. Written as DNA, the CDR3 is TGTGCCAGCAGATCTTCCAATACTAGCGTTTCCCACGAGCAGTACTTC. Translation: CASRSSNTSVSHEQYF. Drawing the rest from reference TRBV7-2 and TRBJ2-7, the complete variable domain is GAGVSQSPSNKVTEKGKDVELRCDPISGHTALYWYRQSLGQGLEFLIYFQGNSAPDKSGLPSDRFSAERTGGSVSTLTIQRTQQEDSAVYLCASRSSNTSVSHEQYFGPGTRLTVT.

In this sample, this clone turned up a few times. The chain employs TRBV9 and TRBJ2-7; the D gene is possibly TRBD2 (6 bases). V was pared by 2 bases and J by 7 bases, with 22 bases between. This CDR3 region has 16 residues. Germline CDR1 is SGDLS and CDR2 is YYNGEE. DNA for the CDR3: TGTGCCAGCAGCGTCTCTAAGGAGGGGATTCCTCAGGAGCAGTACTTC. Translation gives CASSVSKEGIPQEQYF.

The chain employs TRBV5-1 and TRBJ2-7; 8 bases align to TRBD2. The CDR3 is made up of 14 amino acids. V gave up 0 bases and J gave up 6 bases; unmatched junction bases: 5. Germline-derived CDR1 and CDR2 are SGHRS and YFSETQ. The DNA for the CDR3 is TGCGCCAGCAGCTTGGAAGCGGGAGTGGGCGAGCAGTACTTC. As protein: CASSLEAGVGEQYF.